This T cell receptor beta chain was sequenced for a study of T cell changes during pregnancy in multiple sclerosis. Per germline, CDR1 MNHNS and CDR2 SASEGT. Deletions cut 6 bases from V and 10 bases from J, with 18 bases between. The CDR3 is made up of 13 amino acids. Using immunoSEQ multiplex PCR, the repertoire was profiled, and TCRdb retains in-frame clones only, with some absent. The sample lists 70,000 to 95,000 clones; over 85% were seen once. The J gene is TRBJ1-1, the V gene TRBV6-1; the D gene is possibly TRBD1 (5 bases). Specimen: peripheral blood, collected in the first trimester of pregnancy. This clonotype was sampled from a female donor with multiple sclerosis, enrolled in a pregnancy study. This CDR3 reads CASRAWGEAPAFF. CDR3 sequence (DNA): TGTGCCAGCAGAGCCTGGGGCGAGGCCCCAGCTTTCTTT.